This TCR beta chain stems from a study of technical replicates of blood from a handful of donors. Germline V CDR1 and CDR2: SGHAT, FQDESV (reference sequence). The J segment lost 0 bases and the V segment lost 3 bases, leaving 7 bases of the junction unmatched. There are 16 residues in the CDR3. Only one count was recorded for this clone. Sequencing used immunoSEQ multiplex PCR; TCRdb keeps in-frame clones, though not all of them. The sample has roughly 80,000 clones, 91% seen once; the top ten hold 0.25%. This TCR came from a human donor in good health. Sequencing was carried out using T cells isolated from PBMCs. The V and J genes are TRBV11-1 and TRBJ1-1; 7 bases align to TRBD1. The CDR3 reads CASSFDRALMNTEAFF. The CDR3 DNA reads TGTGCCAGCAGCTTCGACAGGGCACTCATGAACACTGAAGCTTTCTTT.